This T cell receptor (beta chain) was documented in a study of yellow fever vaccine responses in identical twins. Study-level points and caveats: Twins' vaccine T cell responses were reported to seem partly convergent and partly personalized.

Germline assignment: CDR1 SNHLY and CDR2 FYNNEI. The CDR3 contains 14 residues. Deletions cut 2 bases from V and 5 bases from J, with 10 bases between. TCRdb passed the RT-PCR reads through MiXCR, listing each CDR3 protein once. The sample shows 25,000 or so distinct CDR3 sequences, roughly 73% of them seen only once. As for this clonotype: Its cognate antigen is unknown.

The chain links TRBV2 to TRBJ2-1, with TRBD2 as a possible D gene (5 bases). This sequence was found in a woman aged 18-30 years who received the yellow fever vaccine. The starting material was T cells from blood (PBMCs), unsorted or a sorted subset (not recorded which), obtained before or after yellow fever vaccination (not recorded which). The CDR3 region is CASSESGLNNEQFF. The DNA of the CDR3 is TGTGCCAGCAGTGAAAGTGGACTTAACAATGAGCAGTTCTTC.